This T cell receptor beta chain emerged from a study of metastatic and nonmetastatic thyroid tumors. Note on this clone: A much larger clonotype is one base distant, so this may be a read error.

Germline V gene lookup returns CDR1 SNHLY and CDR2 FYNNEI. The CDR3 runs to 17 residues. All patients reached thyroid surgery having received no treatment beforehand. TCRdb re-called the PCR reads via MiXCR. The sample holds 85,000 to 100,000 clones, about 13% seen once. The sequenced material came from blood. The V and J genes are TRBV2 and TRBJ2-2; 11 nucleotides align to TRBD1. This receptor was taken from a female donor with papillary thyroid cancer or a benign thyroid nodule (not recorded which). Some clones in this sample may be carry-over from other donors' samples. Here the CDR3 reads CASSRPWDRGVTWELFF. The CDR3, as DNA: TGTGCCAGCAGTCGCCCCTGGGACAGGGGGGTCACCTGGGAGCTGTTTTTT.